This T cell receptor (beta chain) is drawn from a study of blood T cell repertoires in COVID-19. Study at large: The samples span acute and convalescent COVID-19 from the United States, Italy and Spain. Sources were T cells, B-cell-depleted T cells, or PBMCs; the material itself was cDNA or gDNA.

CDR3 length: 14 residues. Germline V CDR1 and CDR2: SNHLY, FYNNEI. V lost 7 bases and J lost 7; bases outside the gene matches: 8. Original methodology: Nucleated cell number was recorded as an estimate derived from reference gene primer amplification. Only in-frame clones appear in the TCRdb table, and some are missing; sequencing was by immunoSEQ multiplex PCR. V and J calls plus clone size are reproduced from that table; the DNA served to infer D and trimming. The sample gives roughly 95,000 clones, 82% of which show up once; 18% is in the top ten. The V gene is TRBV2, the J gene TRBJ1-4, with TRBD1 identical over 8 bases. The TCR was taken from an elderly man with acute or convalescent COVID-19. The sequenced material came from peripheral blood. The CDR3 spells CASNGQGLGEKLFF. The CDR3 DNA is TGTGCCAGCAACGGACAGGGCCTTGGTGAAAAACTGTTTTTT.